The source of this TCR beta chain is a study of Graves' ophthalmopathy and Graves' hyperthyroidism. V lost 8 bases to trimming and J lost 6 bases; unmatched junction nucleotides: 13. This CDR3 spans 14 amino acids. Symptoms, serum thyroxine and TRAb, thyroid ultrasound, and orbital computed tomography formed the diagnostic basis. As the template, RNA transcripts were used to amplify TCR beta CDR3 regions. The library came from an HTBI-primed first-round RT-PCR and a second-round multiplex PCR. A single record per CDR3 protein comes from TCRdb applying MiXCR to the multiplex PCR reads. Of some 380,000 distinct CDR3 sequences in the sample, 15% were seen once. This clonotype was recorded many times.

This rearrangement joins TRBV12-3 or TRBV12-4 to TRBJ2-7, with TRBD1 identical over 7 bases. The specimen sequenced was peripheral blood. This receptor was taken from a woman aged 18-29 years with stable Graves' hyperthyroidism. The CDR3 region has the DNA TGTGCCAGCTCCAGAAGGACAGGTGGAGGCGAGCAGTACTTC. Amino acids: CASSRRTGGGEQYF.